This entry concerns a single T cell receptor (beta chain). The protocol was immunoSEQ multiplex PCR, while the TCRdb copy is restricted to in-frame clones and leaves out a portion. The sample has about 220,000 clones, just over 85% seen once; the top ten hold over 3%. The data belong to a study of blood T cell repertoires in COVID-19. The overall study: Sources were T cells, B-cell-depleted T cells, or PBMCs; the material itself was cDNA or gDNA.

Enrollees, about 18 to 89 years old, lived in 24 US areas. Self-reported history from a screening survey and questionnaire set each donor's cohort. Sequences were obtained from PBMCs or T cells enriched from blood (not recorded which). This TCR derives from a woman in her forties with acute COVID-19.

This CDR3 is CASTPGQGTYGYTF. The CDR3 coding sequence is TGTGCCAGCACCCCGGGACAGGGGACTTATGGCTACACCTTC. V and J are TRBV2 and TRBJ1-2, with 10 bases fitting TRBD1. After removal of 7 bases from V and 5 bases from J, the junction contained 7 bases not matched to a gene. Germline V gene data show CDR1 as SNHLY and CDR2 as FYNNEI. The CDR3 consists of 14 residues. Combining the CDR3 with reference TRBV2 and TRBJ1-2 gives the whole variable domain EPEVTQTPSHQVTQMGQEVILRCVPISNHLYFYWYRQILGQKVEFLVSFYNNEISEKSEIFDDQFSVERPDGSNFTLKIRSTKLEDSAMYFCASTPGQGTYGYTFGSGTRLTVV.